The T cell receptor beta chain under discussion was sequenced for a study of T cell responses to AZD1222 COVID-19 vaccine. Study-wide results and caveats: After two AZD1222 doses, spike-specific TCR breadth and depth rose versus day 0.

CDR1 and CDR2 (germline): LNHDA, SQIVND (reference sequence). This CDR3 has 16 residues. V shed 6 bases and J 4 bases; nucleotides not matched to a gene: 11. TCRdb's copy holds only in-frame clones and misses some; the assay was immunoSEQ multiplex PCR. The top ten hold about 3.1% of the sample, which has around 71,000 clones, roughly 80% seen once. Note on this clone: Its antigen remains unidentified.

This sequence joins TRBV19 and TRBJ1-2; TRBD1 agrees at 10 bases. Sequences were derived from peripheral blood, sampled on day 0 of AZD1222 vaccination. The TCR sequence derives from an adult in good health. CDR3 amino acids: CASSQPPGQGIYGYTF. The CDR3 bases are TGTGCCAGTAGCCAGCCTCCGGGACAGGGGATCTATGGCTACACCTTC.